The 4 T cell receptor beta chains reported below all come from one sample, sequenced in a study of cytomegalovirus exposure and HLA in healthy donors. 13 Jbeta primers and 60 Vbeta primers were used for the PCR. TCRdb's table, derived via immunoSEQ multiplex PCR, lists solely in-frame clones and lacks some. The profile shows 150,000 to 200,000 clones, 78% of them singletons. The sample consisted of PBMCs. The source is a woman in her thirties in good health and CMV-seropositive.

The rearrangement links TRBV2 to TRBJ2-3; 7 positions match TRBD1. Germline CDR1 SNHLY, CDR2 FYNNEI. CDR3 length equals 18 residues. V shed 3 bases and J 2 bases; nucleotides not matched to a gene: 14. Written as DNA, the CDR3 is TGTGCCAGCAGTGAGTCGGACGGCAGGGGGATGGACACAGATACGCAGTATTTT. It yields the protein CASSESDGRGMDTDTQYF. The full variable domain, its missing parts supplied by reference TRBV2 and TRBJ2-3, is EPEVTQTPSHQVTQMGQEVILRCVPISNHLYFYWYRQILGQKVEFLVSFYNNEISEKSEIFDDQFSVERPDGSNFTLKIRSTKLEDSAMYFCASSESDGRGMDTDTQYFGPGTRLTVL.

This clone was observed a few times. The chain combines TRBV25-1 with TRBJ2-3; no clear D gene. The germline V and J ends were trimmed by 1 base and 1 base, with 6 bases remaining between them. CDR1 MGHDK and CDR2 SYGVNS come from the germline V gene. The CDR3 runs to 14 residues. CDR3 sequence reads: CASSELHGTDTQYF. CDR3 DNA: TGTGCCAGCAGTGAATTACACGGCACAGATACGCAGTATTTT.

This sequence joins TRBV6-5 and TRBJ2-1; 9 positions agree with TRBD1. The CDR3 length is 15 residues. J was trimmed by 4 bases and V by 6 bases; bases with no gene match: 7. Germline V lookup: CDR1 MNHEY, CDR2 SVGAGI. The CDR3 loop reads CASRLGTGPYNEQFF. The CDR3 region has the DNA TGTGCCAGCAGGCTCGGGACAGGGCCGTACAATGAGCAGTTCTTC.

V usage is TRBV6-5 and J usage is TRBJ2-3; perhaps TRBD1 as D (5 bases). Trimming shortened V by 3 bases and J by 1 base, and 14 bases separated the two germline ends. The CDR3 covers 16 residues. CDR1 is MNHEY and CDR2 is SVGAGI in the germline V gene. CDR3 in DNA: TGTGCCAGCAGTTATGGACCCCCACAGGGCACAGATACGCAGTATTTT. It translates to CASSYGPPQGTDTQYF.